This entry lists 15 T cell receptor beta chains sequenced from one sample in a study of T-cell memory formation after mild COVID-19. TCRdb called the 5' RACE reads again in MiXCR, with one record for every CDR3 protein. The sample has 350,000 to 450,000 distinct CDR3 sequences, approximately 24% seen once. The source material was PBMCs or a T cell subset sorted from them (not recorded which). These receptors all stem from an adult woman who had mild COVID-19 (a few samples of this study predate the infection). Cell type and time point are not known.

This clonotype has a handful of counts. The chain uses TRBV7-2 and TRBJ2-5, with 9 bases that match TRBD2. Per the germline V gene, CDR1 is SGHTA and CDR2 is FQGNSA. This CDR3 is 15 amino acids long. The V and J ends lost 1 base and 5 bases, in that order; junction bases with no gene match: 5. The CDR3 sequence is CASSLEGLATETQYF. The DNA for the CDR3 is TGTGCCAGCAGCTTAGAGGGACTAGCTACGGAGACCCAGTACTTC.

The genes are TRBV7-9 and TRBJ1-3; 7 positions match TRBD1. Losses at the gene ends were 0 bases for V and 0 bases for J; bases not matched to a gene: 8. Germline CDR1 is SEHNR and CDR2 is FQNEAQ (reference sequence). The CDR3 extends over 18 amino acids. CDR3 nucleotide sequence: TGTGCCAGCAGCTTAGCGCGGGGAGGGGGCCCCTCTGGAAACACCATATATTTT. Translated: CASSLARGGGPSGNTIYF. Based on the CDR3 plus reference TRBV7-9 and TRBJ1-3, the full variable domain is DTGVSQNPRHKITKRGQNVTFRCDPISEHNRLYWYRQTLGQGPEFLTYFQNEAQLEKSRLLSDRFSAERPKGSFSTLEIQRTEQGDSAMYLCASSLARGGGPSGNTIYFGEGSWLTVV.

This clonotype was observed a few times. The CDR3 coding sequence is TGCAGTGCTAGAGAACGAACACGGAACACCGGGGAGCTGTTTTTT. Protein product: CSARERTRNTGELFF. The chain is built from TRBV20-1 and TRBJ2-2; D uncertain. Deletions cut 0 bases from V and 1 base from J, with 9 bases between. CDR1 and CDR2 (germline): DFQATT, SNEGSKA (reference sequence). This CDR3 region has 15 residues.

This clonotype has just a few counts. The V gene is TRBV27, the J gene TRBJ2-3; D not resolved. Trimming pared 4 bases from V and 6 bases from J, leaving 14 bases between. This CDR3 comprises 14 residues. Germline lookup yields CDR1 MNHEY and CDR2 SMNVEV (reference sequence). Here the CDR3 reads CASSYRLGMDTQYF. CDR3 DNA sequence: TGTGCCAGCAGTTATCGTCTGGGGATGGATACGCAGTATTTT.

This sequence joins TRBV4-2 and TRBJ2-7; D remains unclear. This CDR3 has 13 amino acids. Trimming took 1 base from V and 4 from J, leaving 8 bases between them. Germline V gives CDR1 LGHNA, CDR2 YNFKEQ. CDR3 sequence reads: CASSQVKGYEQYF. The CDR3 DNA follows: TGTGCCAGCAGCCAAGTAAAAGGGTACGAGCAGTACTTC.

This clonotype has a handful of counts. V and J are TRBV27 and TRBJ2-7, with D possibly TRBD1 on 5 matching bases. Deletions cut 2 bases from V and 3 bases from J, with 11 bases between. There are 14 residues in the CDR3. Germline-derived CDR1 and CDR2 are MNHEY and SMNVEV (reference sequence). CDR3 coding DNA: TGTGCCAGCAGTTTAAAGGGGTTGTTCTACGAGCAGTACTTC. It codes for CASSLKGLFYEQYF.

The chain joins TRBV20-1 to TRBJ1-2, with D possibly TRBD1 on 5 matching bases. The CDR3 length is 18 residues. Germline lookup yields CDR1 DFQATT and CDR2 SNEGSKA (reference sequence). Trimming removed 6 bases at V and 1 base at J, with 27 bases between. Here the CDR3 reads CSALNRVAGQGRNYGYTF. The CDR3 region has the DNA TGCAGTGCCCTGAACCGAGTTGCGGGCCAGGGACGTAACTATGGCTACACCTTC.

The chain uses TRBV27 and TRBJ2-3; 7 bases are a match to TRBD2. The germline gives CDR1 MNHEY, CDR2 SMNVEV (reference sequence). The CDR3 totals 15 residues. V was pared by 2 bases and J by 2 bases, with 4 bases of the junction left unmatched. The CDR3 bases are TGTGCCAGCAGTTTACAAGCGGGACCCACAGATACGCAGTATTTT. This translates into CASSLQAGPTDTQYF.

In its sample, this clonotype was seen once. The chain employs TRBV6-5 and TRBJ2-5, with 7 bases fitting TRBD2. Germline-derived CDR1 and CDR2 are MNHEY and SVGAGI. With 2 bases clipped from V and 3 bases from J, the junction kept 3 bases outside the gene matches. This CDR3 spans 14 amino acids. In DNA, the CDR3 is TGTGCCAGCAGTTACGGGACTAACAAAGAGACCCAGTACTTC. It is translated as CASSYGTNKETQYF.

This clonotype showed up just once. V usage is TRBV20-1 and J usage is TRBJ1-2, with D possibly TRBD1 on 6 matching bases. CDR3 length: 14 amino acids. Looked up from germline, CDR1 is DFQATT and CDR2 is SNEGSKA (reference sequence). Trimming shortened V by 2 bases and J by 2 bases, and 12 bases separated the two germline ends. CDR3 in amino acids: CSARQQGSNYGYTF. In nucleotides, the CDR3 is TGCAGTGCTAGACAACAGGGATCCAACTATGGCTACACCTTC.

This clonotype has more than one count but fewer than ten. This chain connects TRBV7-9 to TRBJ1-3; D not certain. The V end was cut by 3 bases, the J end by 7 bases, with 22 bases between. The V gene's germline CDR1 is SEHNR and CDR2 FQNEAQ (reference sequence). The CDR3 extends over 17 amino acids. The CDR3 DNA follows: TGTGCCAGCAGCTTCCACTCCGCGGGGAGCAACGGGAACACCATATATTTT. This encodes CASSFHSAGSNGNTIYF.

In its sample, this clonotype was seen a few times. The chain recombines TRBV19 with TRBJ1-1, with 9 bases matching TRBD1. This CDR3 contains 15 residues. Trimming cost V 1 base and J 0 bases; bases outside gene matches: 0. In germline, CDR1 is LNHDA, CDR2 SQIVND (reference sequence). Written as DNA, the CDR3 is TGTGCCAGTAGTATAGGGGACAGGGTGAACACTGAAGCTTTCTTT. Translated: CASSIGDRVNTEAFF.

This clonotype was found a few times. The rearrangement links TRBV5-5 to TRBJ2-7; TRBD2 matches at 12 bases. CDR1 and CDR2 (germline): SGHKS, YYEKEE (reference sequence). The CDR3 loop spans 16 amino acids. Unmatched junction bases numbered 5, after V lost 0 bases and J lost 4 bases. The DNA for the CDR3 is TGTGCCAGCAGCTTGGCGACTAGCGGGAGTAAGTACGAGCAGTACTTC. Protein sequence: CASSLATSGSKYEQYF.

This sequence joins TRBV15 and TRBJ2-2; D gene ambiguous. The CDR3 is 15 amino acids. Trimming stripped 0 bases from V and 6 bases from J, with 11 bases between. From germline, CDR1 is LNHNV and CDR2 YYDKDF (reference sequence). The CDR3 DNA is TGTGCCACCAGCAGAGAAAGGGTTTGGGCCGGGGAGCTGTTTTTT. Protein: CATSRERVWAGELFF.

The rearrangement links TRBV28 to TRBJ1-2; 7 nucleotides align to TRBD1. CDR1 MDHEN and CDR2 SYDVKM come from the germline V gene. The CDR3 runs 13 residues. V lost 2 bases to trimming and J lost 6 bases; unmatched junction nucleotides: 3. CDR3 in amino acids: CASSLTGEHGYTF. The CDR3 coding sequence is TGTGCCAGCAGTTTAACAGGGGAACATGGCTACACCTTC.